The entry that follows covers one T cell receptor beta chain sequence. The sample originates from a study of blood T cell repertoires in COVID-19. Profiled with immunoSEQ multiplex PCR; TCRdb holds only in-frame clones, not every one. Here the sample spans nearly 400,000 clones, 85% to 90% being singletons. The CDR3 is made up of 13 amino acids. V lost 2 bases, J lost 8 bases, and 9 bases lay in between. The germline CDR1 and CDR2 sequences are MNHEY and SVGAGI. The sequencing input was PBMCs or T cells enriched from blood (not recorded which). The chain uses TRBV6-5 and TRBJ1-4; D may be TRBD1 (5 bases). The clonotype comes from a woman in her 30s who had recovered from COVID-19. CDR3 region: CASSYLKGEKLFF. Here the CDR3 DNA reads TGTGCCAGCAGTTACCTTAAGGGGGAAAAACTGTTTTTT.